The 3 T cell receptor beta chains listed next were all sequenced from one sample in a study of CD8+ T cells in alopecia areata. Following extraction, RNA underwent reverse transcription to cDNA, which served as the sequencing template. Measured with immunoSEQ multiplex PCR; TCRdb has only the in-frame clones, and not every one. The data hold about 76,000 clones, with approximately 70% observed a single time. Indicated treatment: oral pan-JAK inhibitor, 5-10 mg twice daily. Source: CD8+ T cells sorted from blood, taken at week 24, from a patient treated with tofacitinib. The receptors originated from a human donor with alopecia areata.

In its sample, this clone was seen a few times. The chain recombines TRBV29-1 with TRBJ2-5, with a weak D call TRBD1 (5 bases). CDR1 SQVTM and CDR2 ANQGSEA come from the germline V gene. The CDR3 loop spans 14 amino acids. Trimming stripped 3 bases from V and 0 bases from J, with 11 bases between. CDR3 residues: CSVDSGHDQETQYF. CDR3 DNA sequence: TGCAGCGTTGACTCTGGACACGACCAAGAGACCCAGTACTTC.

CDR3 loop: CASSSFGRMNTGELFF. DNA for the CDR3: TGTGCCAGCAGCTCCTTTGGACGGATGAACACCGGGGAGCTGTTTTTT. The chain employs TRBV11-2 and TRBJ2-2; D unresolved. Trimming took off 4 bases at V and 1 base at J, with 13 bases between the two ends. The CDR3 is 16 residues long. The V gene's germline CDR1 is SGHAT and CDR2 FQNNGV.

The CDR3 spells CASRGSEAFF. CDR3 DNA: TGTGCCAGCAGGGGCTCTGAAGCTTTCTTT. The chain links TRBV25-1 to TRBJ1-1, with no clear D. Trimming took 6 bases from V and 6 from J, leaving 5 bases between them. Germline V gene sequence: CDR1 MGHDK, CDR2 SYGVNS. The CDR3 consists of 10 residues.